This T cell receptor (beta chain) was profiled in a study of blood T cell repertoires in COVID-19 (dated by TCRdb to the early 2020s). Broadly, across the study: The collaborator samples originated in the United States, Italy and Spain and spanned the acute and convalescent phases of COVID-19. The dataset comprised deeply sampled blood TCRbeta repertoires from subjects exposed to, actively infected with, or recovered from COVID-19. The repertoires were released in a freely available public database intended as a resource for research on the immune response to SARS-CoV-2. The prospective study material was composed of cDNA or gDNA derived from T cells, B-cell-depleted T cells, or PBMCs. Nearly every sample came with metadata listing a de-identified subject ID, COVID-19 status, age in years and sex. Where available, HLA class I and class II types were obtained from metadata supplied by the sample provider rather than from assay-based typing. The samples were drawn from two sources: the first 160 participants of the ongoing ImmuneRACE study, and over 950 subjects contributed by 6 global collaborators.

Its CDR3 holds 14 amino acids, cysteine through phenylalanine. Only the CDR3 part of the read is kept: 42 bases, read in frame from the first base. From a lookup of the germline V gene (reference sequence), CDR1 and CDR2 are LNHDA and SQIVND. V is shortened by 7 bases, J by 8 bases, and the region joining them spans 20 bases. With regard to this clone: Its recognized antigen is unknown. Base-call qualities are not available, and no considerably larger clone is one nucleotide away.

The immunoSEQ Assay, a bias-controlled multiplex PCR, was used to amplify TCRbeta CDR3 regions from genomic DNA. The source study handled its data this way. The number of nucleated cells in each sample was estimated from the amplification of reference gene primers within the assay. Sequence reads were collapsed and filtered to measure the absolute abundance of every unique TCRbeta CDR3 rearrangement. For each sample, productive Simpson clonality was calculated as the square root of Simpson's diversity index across productive rearrangements. TCRdb took this table from immuneACCESS and kept in-frame rearrangements with V and J called. Such tables lack part of the clones; where checked against another copy, unresolved V genes explain under half of the gap, and the rest is unexplained. The V and J calls and clone size were taken over from that table, and D and trimming were inferred from the DNA. In all, the sample holds under 70,000 clones, and just under 80% of those were seen once. Over 7.5% of the sample rests with the top ten.

Collaborating institutions collected whole blood in K2EDTA tubes following their own protocols. For TCRbeta analysis, collaborator samples were shipped as frozen whole blood, as isolated PBMCs, or as DNA extracted from either sample type. General study outcomes and caveats: How much clinical and demographic metadata was included differed by source and by participant, and the metadata was provided uncurated.

The sample consisted of peripheral blood. This TCR was sampled from a human donor in a cohort sampled during active COVID-19. The sequence is built from TRBV19 and TRBJ1-2; the D gene cannot be resolved reliably. The nucleotide sequence is given as TGTGCCAGTAATCCCCTGGAGCTATCCTCCGGCTACACCTTC. This codes for CASNPLELSSGYTF.